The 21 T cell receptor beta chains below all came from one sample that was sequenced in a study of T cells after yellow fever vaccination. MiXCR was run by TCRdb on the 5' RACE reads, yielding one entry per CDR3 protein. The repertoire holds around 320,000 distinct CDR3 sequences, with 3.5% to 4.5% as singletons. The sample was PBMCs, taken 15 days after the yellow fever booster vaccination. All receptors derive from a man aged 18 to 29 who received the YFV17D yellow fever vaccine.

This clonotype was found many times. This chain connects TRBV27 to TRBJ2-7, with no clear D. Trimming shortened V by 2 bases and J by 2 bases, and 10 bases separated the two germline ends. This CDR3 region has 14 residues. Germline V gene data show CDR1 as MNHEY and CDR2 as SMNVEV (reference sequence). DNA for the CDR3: TGTGCCAGCAGTTTAACAGCCTCTACCTACGAGCAGTACTTC. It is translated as CASSLTASTYEQYF.

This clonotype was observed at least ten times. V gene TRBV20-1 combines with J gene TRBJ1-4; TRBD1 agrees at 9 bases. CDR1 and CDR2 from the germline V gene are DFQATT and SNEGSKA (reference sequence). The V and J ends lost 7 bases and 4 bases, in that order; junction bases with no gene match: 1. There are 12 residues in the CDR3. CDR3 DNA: TGCAGTGGACAGGGGGATAATGAAAAACTGTTTTTT. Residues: CSGQGDNEKLFF.

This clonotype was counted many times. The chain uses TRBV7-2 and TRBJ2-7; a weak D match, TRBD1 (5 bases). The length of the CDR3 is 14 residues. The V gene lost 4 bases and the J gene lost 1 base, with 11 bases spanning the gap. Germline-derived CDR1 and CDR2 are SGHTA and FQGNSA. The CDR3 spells CASSSMQGSYEQYF. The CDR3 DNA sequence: TGTGCCAGCAGCTCAATGCAGGGATCCTACGAGCAGTACTTC.

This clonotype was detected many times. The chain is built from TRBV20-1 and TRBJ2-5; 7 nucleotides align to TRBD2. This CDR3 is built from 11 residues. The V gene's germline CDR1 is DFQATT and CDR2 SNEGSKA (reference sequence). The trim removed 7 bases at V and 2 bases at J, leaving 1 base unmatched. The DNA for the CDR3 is TGCAGTGTCGGGGGGCAAGAGACCCAGTACTTC. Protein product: CSVGGQETQYF.

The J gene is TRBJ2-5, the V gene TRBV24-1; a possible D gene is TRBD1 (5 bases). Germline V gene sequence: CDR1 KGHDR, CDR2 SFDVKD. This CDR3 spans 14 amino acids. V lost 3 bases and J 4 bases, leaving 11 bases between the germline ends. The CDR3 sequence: CATSDPRVPETQYF. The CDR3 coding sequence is TGTGCCACCAGTGATCCCAGGGTCCCAGAGACCCAGTACTTC.

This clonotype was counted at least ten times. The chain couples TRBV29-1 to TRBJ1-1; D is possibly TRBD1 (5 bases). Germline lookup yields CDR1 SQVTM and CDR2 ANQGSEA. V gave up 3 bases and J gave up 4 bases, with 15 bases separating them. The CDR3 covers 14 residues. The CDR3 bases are TGCAGCGTTGAGAGGGGTTCGGGGGGCACTGAAGCTTTCTTT. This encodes CSVERGSGGTEAFF. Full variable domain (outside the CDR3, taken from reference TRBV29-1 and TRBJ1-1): SAVISQKPSRDICQRGTSLTIQCQVDSQVTMMFWYRQQPGQSLTLIATANQGSEATYESGFVIDKFPISRPNLTFSTLTVSNMSPEDSSIYLCSVERGSGGTEAFFGQGTRLTVV.

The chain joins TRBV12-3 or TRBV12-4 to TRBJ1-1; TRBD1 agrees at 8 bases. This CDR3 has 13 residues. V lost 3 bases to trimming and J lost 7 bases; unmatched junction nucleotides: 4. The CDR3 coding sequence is TGTGCCAGCAGTTTGCAGGGGGCGGGTGAAGCTTTCTTT. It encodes CASSLQGAGEAFF.

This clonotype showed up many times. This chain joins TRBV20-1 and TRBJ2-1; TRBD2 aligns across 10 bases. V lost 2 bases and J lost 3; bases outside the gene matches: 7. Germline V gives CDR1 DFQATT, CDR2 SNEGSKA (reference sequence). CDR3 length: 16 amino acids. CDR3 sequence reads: CSARFQRGGRYNEQFF. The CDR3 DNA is TGCAGTGCTAGATTCCAGCGGGGGGGCCGCTACAATGAGCAGTTCTTC.

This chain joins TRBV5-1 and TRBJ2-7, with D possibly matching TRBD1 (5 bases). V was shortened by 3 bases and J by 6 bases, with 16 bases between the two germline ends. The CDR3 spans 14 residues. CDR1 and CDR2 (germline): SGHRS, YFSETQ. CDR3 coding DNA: TGCGCCAGCAGCTCACGACAGTCCTCGGCCGAGCAGTACTTC. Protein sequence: CASSSRQSSAEQYF.

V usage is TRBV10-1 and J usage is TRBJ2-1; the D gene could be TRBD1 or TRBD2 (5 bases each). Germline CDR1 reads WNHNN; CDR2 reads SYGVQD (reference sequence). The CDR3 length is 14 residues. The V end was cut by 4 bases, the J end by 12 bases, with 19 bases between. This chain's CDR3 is CASSGGSSAGGQFF. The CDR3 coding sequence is TGCGCCAGCAGTGGGGGGTCCTCCGCGGGTGGGCAGTTCTTC.

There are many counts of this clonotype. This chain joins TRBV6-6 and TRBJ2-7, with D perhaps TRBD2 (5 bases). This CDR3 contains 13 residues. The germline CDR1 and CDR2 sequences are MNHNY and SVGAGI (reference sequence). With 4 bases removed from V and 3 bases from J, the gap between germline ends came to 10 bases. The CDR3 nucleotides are TGTGCCAGCAGTTTAGCTAGCCGCTACGAGCAGTACTTC. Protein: CASSLASRYEQYF.

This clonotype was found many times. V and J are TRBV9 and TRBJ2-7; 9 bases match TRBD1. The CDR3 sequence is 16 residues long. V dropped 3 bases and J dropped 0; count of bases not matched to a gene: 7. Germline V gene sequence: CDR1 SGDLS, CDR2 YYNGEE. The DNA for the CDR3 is TGTGCCAGCAGCGGGCCCCGGGACAGGGTCTCCTACGAGCAGTACGTC. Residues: CASSGPRDRVSYEQYV.

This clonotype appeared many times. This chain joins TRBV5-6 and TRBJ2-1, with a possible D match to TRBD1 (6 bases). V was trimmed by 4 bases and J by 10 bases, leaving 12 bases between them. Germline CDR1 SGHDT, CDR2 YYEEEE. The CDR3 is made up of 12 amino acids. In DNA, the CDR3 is TGTGCCAGCAGCCCCACAGGGATGGAGCAGTTCTTC. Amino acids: CASSPTGMEQFF.

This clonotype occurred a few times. The CDR3: CASSLIVPFFQETQYF. For the CDR3, the DNA is TGTGCCAGCAGCTTAATAGTGCCGTTTTTCCAAGAGACCCAGTACTTC. The chain carries TRBV7-2 and TRBJ2-5, with D unclear. This CDR3 contains 16 residues. Germline CDR1 is SGHTA and CDR2 is FQGNSA. The V and J ends lost 2 bases and 1 base respectively, with 14 bases between them.

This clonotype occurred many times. Written as DNA, the CDR3 is TGCGCCAGCAGGGACATACAGGGAGGGAGGACCGGGGAGCTGTTTTTT. Its protein product is CASRDIQGGRTGELFF. The V and J genes are TRBV4-1 and TRBJ2-2; maybe TRBD2 (7 bases). Per germline, CDR1 MGHRA and CDR2 YSYEKL. The germline V and J ends were trimmed by 6 bases and 5 bases, with 19 bases remaining between them. The CDR3 has 16 residues.

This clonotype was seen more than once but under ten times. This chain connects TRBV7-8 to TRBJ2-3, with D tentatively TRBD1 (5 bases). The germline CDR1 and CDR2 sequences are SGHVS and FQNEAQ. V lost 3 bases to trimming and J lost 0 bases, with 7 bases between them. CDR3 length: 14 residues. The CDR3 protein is CASSFRVSTDTQYF. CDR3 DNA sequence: TGTGCCAGCAGCTTCAGGGTGAGCACAGATACGCAGTATTTT.

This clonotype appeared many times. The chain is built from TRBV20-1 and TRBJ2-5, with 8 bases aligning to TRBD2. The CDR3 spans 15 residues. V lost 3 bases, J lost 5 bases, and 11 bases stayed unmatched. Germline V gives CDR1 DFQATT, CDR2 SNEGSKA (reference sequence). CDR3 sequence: CSASHFGAGEETQYF. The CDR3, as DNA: TGCAGTGCTAGTCACTTTGGAGCGGGGGAGGAGACCCAGTACTTC.

CDR3 DNA sequence: TGTGCCACCAGTGATTTGCACACCGGGGAGCTGTTTTTT. Its translation: CATSDLHTGELFF. The chain couples TRBV24-1 to TRBJ2-2, with no clear D. The germline V gene has CDR1 KGHDR and CDR2 SFDVKD. The CDR3 consists of 13 residues. The germline V and J ends were trimmed by 0 bases and 3 bases, with 1 base remaining between them.

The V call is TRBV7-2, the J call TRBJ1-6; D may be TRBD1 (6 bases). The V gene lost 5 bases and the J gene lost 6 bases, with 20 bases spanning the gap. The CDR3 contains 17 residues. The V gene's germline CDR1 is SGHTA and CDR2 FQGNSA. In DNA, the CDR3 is TGTGCCAGCAGCCCCCAGGACAGTTCCATTTTTAATTCACCCCTCCACTTT. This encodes CASSPQDSSIFNSPLHF.

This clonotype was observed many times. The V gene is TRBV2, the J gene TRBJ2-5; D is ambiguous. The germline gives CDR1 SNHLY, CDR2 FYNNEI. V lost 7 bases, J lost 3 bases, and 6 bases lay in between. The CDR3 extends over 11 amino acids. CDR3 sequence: CASTRKETQYF. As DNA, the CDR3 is TGTGCCAGCACTAGGAAAGAGACCCAGTACTTC.

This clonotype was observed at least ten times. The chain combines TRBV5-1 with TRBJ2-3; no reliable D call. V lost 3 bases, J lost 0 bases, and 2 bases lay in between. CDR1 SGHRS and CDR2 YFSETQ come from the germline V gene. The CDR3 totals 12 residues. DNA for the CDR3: TGCGCCAGCAGCTGGAGCACAGATACGCAGTATTTT. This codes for CASSWSTDTQYF.